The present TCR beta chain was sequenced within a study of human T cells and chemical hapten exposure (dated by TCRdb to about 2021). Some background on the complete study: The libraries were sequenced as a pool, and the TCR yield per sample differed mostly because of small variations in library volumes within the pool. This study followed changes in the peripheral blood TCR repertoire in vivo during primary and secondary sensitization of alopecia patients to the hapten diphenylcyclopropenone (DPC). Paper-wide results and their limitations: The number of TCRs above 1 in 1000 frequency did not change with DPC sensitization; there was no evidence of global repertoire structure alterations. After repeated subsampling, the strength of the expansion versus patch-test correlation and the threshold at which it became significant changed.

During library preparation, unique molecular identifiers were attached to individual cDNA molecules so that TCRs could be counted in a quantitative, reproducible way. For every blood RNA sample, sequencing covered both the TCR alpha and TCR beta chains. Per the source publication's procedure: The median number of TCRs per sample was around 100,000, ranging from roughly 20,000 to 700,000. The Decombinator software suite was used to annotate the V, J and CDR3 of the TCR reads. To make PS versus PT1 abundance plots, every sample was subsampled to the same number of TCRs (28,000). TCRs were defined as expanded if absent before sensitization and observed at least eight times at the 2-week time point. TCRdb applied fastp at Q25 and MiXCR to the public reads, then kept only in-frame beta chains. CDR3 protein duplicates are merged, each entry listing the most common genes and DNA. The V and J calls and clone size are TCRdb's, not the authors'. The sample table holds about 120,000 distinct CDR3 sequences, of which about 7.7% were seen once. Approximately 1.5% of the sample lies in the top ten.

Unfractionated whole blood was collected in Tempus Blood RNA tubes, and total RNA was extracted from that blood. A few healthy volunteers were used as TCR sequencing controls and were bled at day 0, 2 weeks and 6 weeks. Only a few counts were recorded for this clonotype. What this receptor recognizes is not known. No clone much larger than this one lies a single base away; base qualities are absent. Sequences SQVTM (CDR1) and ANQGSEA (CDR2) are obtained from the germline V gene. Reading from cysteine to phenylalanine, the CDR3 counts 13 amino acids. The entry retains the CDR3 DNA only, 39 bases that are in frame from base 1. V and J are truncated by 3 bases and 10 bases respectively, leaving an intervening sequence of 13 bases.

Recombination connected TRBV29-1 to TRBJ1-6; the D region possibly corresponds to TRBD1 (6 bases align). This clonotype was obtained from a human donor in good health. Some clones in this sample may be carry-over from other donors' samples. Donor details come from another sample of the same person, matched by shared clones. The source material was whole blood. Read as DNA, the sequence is TGCAGCGTTGAGGTGGGGGCTCAGTCACCCCTCCACTTT. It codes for CSVEVGAQSPLHF.